This T cell receptor beta chain came from a study of sequential checkpoint blockade in melanoma. The repertoire was sequenced with immunoSEQ multiplex PCR; TCRdb's copy has only in-frame clones and lacks some. Counted here are some 19,000 clones, about 27% occurring once; the ten biggest clones make up roughly 6.7%. Treatment reported: randomized to nivolumab then ipilimumab (arm A) or the reverse (arm B). The CDR3 runs 19 residues. V shed 1 base and J shed 0 bases, with 18 bases lying between them. Germline V lookup: CDR1 SGHNT, CDR2 YENEEA. The input for sequencing was tumor tissue (inferred from file names), taken from a patient given nivolumab and ipilimumab in sequence. The origin of this receptor is a human donor with melanoma. The chain recombines TRBV11-3 with TRBJ2-2, with TRBD1 as a possible D gene (5 bases). CDR3 sequence (DNA): TGTGCCAGCAGCTTAGGGGCAGGGAAGATATTCGCGAACACCGGGGAGCTGTTTTTT. Protein sequence: CASSLGAGKIFANTGELFF.